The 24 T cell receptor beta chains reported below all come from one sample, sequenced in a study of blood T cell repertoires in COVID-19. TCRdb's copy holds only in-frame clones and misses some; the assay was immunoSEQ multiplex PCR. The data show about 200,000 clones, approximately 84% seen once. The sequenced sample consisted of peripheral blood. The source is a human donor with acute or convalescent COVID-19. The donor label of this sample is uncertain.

CDR3 amino acids: CASSPTGAGGSSYEQYF. CDR3 nucleotide sequence: TGTGCCAGCAGCCCTACTGGTGCAGGGGGGAGCTCCTACGAGCAGTACTTC. The chain carries TRBV7-3 and TRBJ2-7; weak D call: TRBD1 (7 bases). This CDR3 spans 17 amino acids. V was shortened by 5 bases and J by 0 bases, with 20 bases between the two germline ends. CDR1 and CDR2 (germline): SGHTA, FQGTGA.

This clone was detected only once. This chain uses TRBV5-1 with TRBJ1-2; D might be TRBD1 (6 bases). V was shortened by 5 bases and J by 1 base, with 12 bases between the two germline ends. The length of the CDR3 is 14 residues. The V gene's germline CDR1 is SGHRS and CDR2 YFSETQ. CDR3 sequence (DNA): TGCGCCAGCAGTGCCGGACAGCTTAACTATGGCTACACCTTC. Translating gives CASSAGQLNYGYTF.

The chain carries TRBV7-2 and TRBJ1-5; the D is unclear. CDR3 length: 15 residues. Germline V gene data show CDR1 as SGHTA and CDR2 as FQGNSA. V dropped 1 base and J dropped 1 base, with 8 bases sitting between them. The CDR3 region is CASSLGQLSNQPQHF. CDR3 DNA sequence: TGTGCCAGCAGCTTAGGGCAGTTGAGCAATCAGCCCCAGCATTTT.

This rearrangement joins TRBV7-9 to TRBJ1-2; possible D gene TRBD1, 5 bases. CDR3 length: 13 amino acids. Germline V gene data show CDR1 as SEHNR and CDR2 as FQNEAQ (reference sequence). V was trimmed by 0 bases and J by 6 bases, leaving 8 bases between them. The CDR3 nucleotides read TGTGCCAGCAGCTTAGCCACAGGAGATGGCTACACCTTC. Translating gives CASSLATGDGYTF.

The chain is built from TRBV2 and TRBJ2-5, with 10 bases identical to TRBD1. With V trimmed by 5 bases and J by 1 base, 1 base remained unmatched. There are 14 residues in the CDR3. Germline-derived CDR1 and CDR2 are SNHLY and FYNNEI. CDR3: CASSRDRGQETQYF. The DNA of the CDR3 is TGTGCCAGCAGTAGGGACAGGGGCCAAGAGACCCAGTACTTC.

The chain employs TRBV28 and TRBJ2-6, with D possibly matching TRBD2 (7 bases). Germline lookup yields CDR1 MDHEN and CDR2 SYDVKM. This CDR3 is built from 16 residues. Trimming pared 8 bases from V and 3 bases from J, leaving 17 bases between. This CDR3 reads CASWGGAPGGANVLTF. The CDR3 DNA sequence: TGTGCCAGCTGGGGGGGGGCCCCCGGTGGGGCCAACGTCCTGACTTTC.

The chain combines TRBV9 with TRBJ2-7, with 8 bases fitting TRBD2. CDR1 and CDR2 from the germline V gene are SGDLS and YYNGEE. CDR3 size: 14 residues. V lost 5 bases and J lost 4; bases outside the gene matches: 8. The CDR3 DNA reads TGTGCCAGCAGTCAAAGCGGGAGTAGTTACGAGCAGTACTTC. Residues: CASSQSGSSYEQYF.

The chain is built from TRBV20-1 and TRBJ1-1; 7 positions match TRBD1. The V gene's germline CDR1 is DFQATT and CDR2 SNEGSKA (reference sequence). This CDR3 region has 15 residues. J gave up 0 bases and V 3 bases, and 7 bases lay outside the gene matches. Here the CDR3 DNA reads TGCAGTGCTAGTGGGGGACAGCTGATGAACACTGAAGCTTTCTTT. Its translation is CSASGGQLMNTEAFF.

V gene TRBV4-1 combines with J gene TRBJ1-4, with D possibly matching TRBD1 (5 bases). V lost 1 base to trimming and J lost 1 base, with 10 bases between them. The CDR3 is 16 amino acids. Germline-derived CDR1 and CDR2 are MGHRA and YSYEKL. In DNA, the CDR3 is TGCGCCAGCAGCCAAGTACGACAGCTAACTAATGAAAAACTGTTTTTT. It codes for CASSQVRQLTNEKLFF.

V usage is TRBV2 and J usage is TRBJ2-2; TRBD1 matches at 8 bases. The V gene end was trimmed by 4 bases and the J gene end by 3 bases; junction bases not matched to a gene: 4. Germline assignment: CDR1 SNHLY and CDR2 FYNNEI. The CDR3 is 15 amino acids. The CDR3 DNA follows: TGTGCCAGCAGTGTTACAGGGGGAGACACCGGGGAGCTGTTTTTT. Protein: CASSVTGGDTGELFF.

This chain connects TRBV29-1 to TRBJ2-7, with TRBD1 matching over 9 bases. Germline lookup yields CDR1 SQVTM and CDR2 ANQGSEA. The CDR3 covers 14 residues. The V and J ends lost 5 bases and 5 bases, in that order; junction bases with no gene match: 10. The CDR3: CSVKIGTGSHEQYF. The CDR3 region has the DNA TGCAGCGTTAAGATAGGGACAGGGTCTCACGAGCAGTACTTC.

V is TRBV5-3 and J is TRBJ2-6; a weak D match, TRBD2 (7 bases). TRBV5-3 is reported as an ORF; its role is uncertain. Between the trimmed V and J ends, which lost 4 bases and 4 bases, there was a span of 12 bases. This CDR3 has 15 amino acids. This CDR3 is CARSPGGAGANVLTF. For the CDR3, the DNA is TGTGCCAGAAGCCCTGGGGGGGCCGGGGCCAACGTCCTGACTTTC.

CDR3: CASSEGPPIAGTYEQYF. CDR3 in DNA: TGTGCCAGCAGTGAAGGACCCCCCATAGCGGGAACCTACGAGCAGTACTTC. The chain has TRBV2 and TRBJ2-7; TRBD2 matches 8 bases. CDR3 length: 17 amino acids. Germline trimming cut 1 base from V and 2 bases from J; bases unmatched to any gene: 10. The germline gives CDR1 SNHLY, CDR2 FYNNEI.

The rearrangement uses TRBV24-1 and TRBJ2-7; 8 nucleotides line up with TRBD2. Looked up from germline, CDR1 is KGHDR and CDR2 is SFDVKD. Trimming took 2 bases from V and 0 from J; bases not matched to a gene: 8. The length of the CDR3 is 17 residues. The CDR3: CATSDSGASGFSYEQYF. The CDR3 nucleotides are TGTGCCACCAGTGATTCGGGGGCTAGCGGGTTCTCCTACGAGCAGTACTTC.

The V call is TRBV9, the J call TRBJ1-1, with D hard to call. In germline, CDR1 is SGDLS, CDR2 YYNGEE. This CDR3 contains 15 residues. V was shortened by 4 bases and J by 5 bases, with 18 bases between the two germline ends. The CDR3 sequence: CASSPHPGSRTEAFF. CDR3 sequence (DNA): TGTGCCAGCAGCCCCCATCCGGGATCTCGGACTGAAGCTTTCTTT.

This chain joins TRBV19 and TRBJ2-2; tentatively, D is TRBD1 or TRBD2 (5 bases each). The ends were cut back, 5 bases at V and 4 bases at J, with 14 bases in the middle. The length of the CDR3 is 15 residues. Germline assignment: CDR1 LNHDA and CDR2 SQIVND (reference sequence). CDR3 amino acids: CASSLGTGSTGELFF. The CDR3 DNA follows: TGTGCCAGTAGTTTAGGGACGGGAAGCACCGGGGAGCTGTTTTTT.

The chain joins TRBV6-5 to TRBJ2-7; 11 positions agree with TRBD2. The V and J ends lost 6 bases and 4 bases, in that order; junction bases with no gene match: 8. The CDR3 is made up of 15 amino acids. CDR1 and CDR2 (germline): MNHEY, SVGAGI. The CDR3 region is CASRPGTSGTYEQYF. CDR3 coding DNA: TGTGCCAGCAGGCCTGGGACTAGCGGTACTTACGAGCAGTACTTC.

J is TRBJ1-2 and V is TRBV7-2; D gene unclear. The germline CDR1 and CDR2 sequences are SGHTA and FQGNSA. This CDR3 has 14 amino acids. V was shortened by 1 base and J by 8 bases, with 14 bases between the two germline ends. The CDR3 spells CASSLDSGVWGYTF. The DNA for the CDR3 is TGTGCCAGCAGCTTAGACTCCGGGGTCTGGGGCTACACCTTC.

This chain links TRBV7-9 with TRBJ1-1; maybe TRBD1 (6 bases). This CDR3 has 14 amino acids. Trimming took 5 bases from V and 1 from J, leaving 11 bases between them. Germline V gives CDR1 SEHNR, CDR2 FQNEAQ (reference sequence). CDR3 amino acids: CASSRDTSNTEAFF. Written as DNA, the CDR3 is TGTGCCAGCAGCCGGGACACGTCGAACACTGAAGCTTTCTTT.

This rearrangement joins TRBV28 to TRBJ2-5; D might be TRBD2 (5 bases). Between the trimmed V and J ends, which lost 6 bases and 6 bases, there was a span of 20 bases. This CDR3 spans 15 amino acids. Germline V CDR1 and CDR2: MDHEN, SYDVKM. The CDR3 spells CASSSPGSRRKTQYF. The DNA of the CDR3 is TGTGCCAGCAGCTCCCCCGGCTCCCGGAGGAAGACCCAGTACTTC.

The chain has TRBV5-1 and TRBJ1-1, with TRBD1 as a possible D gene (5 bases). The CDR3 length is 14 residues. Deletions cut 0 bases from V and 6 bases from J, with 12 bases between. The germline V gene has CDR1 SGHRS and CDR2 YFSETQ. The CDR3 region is CASSLGGELSEAFF. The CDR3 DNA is TGCGCCAGCAGCTTGGGGGGCGAATTGTCTGAAGCTTTCTTT.

CDR3 DNA: TGTGCCAGCAGCGCCGGCGGGCGCTCCTACAATGAGCAGTTCTTC. It translates to CASSAGGRSYNEQFF. This chain links TRBV7-2 with TRBJ2-1; tentative D call: TRBD2 (5 bases). The CDR3 is 15 residues long. Germline CDR1 is SGHTA and CDR2 is FQGNSA. The V end lost 5 bases, the J end lost 0 bases, and 11 bases lay between the germline ends. The whole variable domain, remainder taken from reference TRBV7-2 and TRBJ2-1, is GAGVSQSPSNKVTEKGKDVELRCDPISGHTALYWYRQSLGQGLEFLIYFQGNSAPDKSGLPSDRFSAERTGGSVSTLTIQRTQQEDSAVYLCASSAGGRSYNEQFFGPGTRLTVL.

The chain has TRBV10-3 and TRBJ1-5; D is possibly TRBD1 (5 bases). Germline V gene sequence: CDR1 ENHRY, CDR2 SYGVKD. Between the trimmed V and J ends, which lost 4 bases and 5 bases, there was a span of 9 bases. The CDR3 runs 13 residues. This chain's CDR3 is CAISGGGDQPQHF. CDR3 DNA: TGTGCCATCAGTGGCGGGGGGGATCAGCCCCAGCATTTT.

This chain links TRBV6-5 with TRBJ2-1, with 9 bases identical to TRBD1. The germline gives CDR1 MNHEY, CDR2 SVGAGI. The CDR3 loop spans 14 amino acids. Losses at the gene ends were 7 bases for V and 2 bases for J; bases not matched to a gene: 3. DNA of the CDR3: TGTGCCAGCATCACAGGGGGCCCCTACAATGAGCAGTTCTTC. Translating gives CASITGGPYNEQFF.